The rows below give T cell receptor beta chains drawn from one sample of a study of blood T cell repertoires in COVID-19. Produced via immunoSEQ multiplex PCR; TCRdb's table is partial and in-frame only. The sample yields around 300,000 clones, 70% to 90% seen once. Sequences were obtained from peripheral blood. Receptors were obtained from a woman between 65 and 79 years old with COVID-19, enrolled during active disease. Each CDR3 is given with its conserved first and last residue. The D gene is left open where the match is weak. The size field is filled for only some rows; it gives once, few, many or a size class.

j_gene	abundance	d_gene	v_gene	CDR3nt	CDR3aa
TRBJ1-1	.	.	TRBV5-1	TGCGCCAGCAGCTTACTGACCGGGGAGTTGAGCACTGAAGCTTTCTTT	CASSLLTGELSTEAFF
TRBJ2-1	few	TRBD2	TRBV4-2	TGTGCCAGCAGCCAAGGGACTAGCGGGGGCAATGAGCAGTTCTTC	CASSQGTSGGNEQFF
TRBJ1-5	.	.	TRBV10-3	TGTGCCATCAGTCCAGGGCAGGGCGATAATCAGCCCCAGCATTTT	CAISPGQGDNQPQHF
TRBJ2-1	.	.	TRBV10-3	TGTGCCATCAGTGGGACAGCGGCATACAATGAGCAGTTCTTC	CAISGTAAYNEQFF
TRBJ1-6	.	.	TRBV5-1	TGCGCCAGCAGCCTGGACACCAATTCACCCCTCCACTTT	CASSLDTNSPLHF
TRBJ1-1	.	.	TRBV9	TGTGCCAGCAGCGTAGCTACAGGGCTTGAAGCTTTCTTT	CASSVATGLEAFF
TRBJ2-2	.	.	TRBV7-2	TGTGCCAGCAGCCGACAGAACACCGGGGAGCTGTTTTTT	CASSRQNTGELFF
TRBJ2-5	.	TRBD1	TRBV12-5	TGTGCTAGTGGCGCAGGACAGGGGGATACCGAGACCCAGTACTTC	CASGAGQGDTETQYF
TRBJ1-5	.	TRBD1	TRBV4-3	TGCGCCAGCAGCCCGTGGACAGGGAGTTCGCCCCAGCATTTT	CASSPWTGSSPQHF
TRBJ2-1	.	TRBD2	TRBV6-2/TRBV6-3	TGTGCCAGCAGTTCACTAGCGGGGGAGTACAATGAGCAGTTCTTC	CASSSLAGEYNEQFF
TRBJ2-7	.	.	TRBV7-2	TGTGCCAGCAGCTTAGACGGGGGATCGTCTTACGAGCAGTACTTC	CASSLDGGSSYEQYF
TRBJ2-1	.	.	TRBV4-3	TGCGCCAGCAGCCAATCAGGATACAATGAGCAGTTCTTC	CASSQSGYNEQFF
TRBJ1-3	.	.	TRBV18	TGTGCCAGCTCACCACCGCGGAGCTCTGGAAACACCATATATTTT	CASSPPRSSGNTIYF
TRBJ2-3	.	.	TRBV5-1	TGCGCCAGCAGCCGTCGCGCAGGGGGCACAGATACGCAGTATTTT	CASSRRAGGTDTQYF
TRBJ1-2	.	.	TRBV30	TGTGCGGGACAAATTAACTATGGCTACACCTTC	CAGQINYGYTF
TRBJ2-2	.	.	TRBV5-1	TGCGCCAGCAGCCGCGAGGGGGCCGGGGAGCTGTTTTTT	CASSREGAGELFF
TRBJ1-5	.	.	TRBV7-2	TGTGCCAGCAGCTTTTTACAGGACAATCAGCCCCAGCATTTT	CASSFLQDNQPQHF
TRBJ1-1	few	.	TRBV6-5	TGTGCCAGCAGTTACAGGGACATGGGCACTGAAGCTTTCTTT	CASSYRDMGTEAFF
TRBJ1-4	once	TRBD1	TRBV23-1	TGCGCCAGCAGTGGGCCACCACAGGGGGAAAATGAAAAACTGTTTTTT	CASSGPPQGENEKLFF
TRBJ2-1	few	.	TRBV7-6	TGTGCCAGCAGCTTAAGGGTTGCCGGGGTCCGCTCCTACAATGAGCAGTTCTTC	CASSLRVAGVRSYNEQFF
TRBJ1-2	once	TRBD1	TRBV9	TGTGCCAGCAGCGCCCGACAGGGGGGGAATGGCTACACCTTC	CASSARQGGNGYTF
TRBJ2-1	.	TRBD1	TRBV5-8	TGTGCCAGCAGCCTCTGGGGGACAGGGATGGGCTATGAGCAGTTCTTC	CASSLWGTGMGYEQFF
TRBJ1-1	.	TRBD1	TRBV5-5	TGTGCCAGCAGCTTCACAGGGGGCCAGGGAACTGAAGCTTTCTTT	CASSFTGGQGTEAFF
TRBJ1-2	.	.	TRBV28	TGTGCCAGCAGCATCCCGCGGGTTTTTAGGACCCCCGATGGCTACACCTTC	CASSIPRVFRTPDGYTF
TRBJ2-1	.	.	TRBV6-5	TGTGCCAGCAACGCCCGCCAGGGGCACAATGAGCAGTTCTTC	CASNARQGHNEQFF
TRBJ2-3	few	.	TRBV6-5	TGTGCCAGCAGTTACCAGGGGAGAGGGGATACGCAGTATTTT	CASSYQGRGDTQYF
TRBJ2-3	.	.	TRBV15	TGTGCCACCAGCAGGAGAGTTGATACGCAGTATTTT	CATSRRVDTQYF
TRBJ1-5	few	TRBD1	TRBV6-4	TGTGCCAGCAGTGACTGGGACAGGCTGTTTAATCAGCCCCAGCATTTT	CASSDWDRLFNQPQHF
TRBJ2-7	.	TRBD1	TRBV3-1/TRBV3-2	TGTGCCAGCAGCCAAGTCGGGACCGGGACAGAGACCTACGAGCAGTACTTC	CASSQVGTGTETYEQYF
TRBJ2-3	.	TRBD2	TRBV7-3	TGTGCCAGCACTCTAGCGGGGGGTCAAGATACGCAGTATTTT	CASTLAGGQDTQYF
TRBJ1-5	.	TRBD1	TRBV18	TGTGCCAGCTCACCATCACGCGGGACAGGGAGGGATCAGCCCCAGCATTTT	CASSPSRGTGRDQPQHF
TRBJ2-5	.	TRBD2	TRBV28	TGTGCCAGCGGGCTGACTAGCGGGGGGGCAGAGACCCAGTACTTC	CASGLTSGGAETQYF
TRBJ2-2	.	TRBD2	TRBV5-1	TGCGCCAGCAGCTTGGTTAGCGGGAAGGCCGGGGAGCTGTTTTTT	CASSLVSGKAGELFF
TRBJ2-3	.	.	TRBV7-2	TGTGCCAGCAGCCCCCGTCCGCAGTATTTT	CASSPRPQYF
TRBJ2-5	.	TRBD2	TRBV6-4	TGTGCCAGCAGTGACGGTGGGCTAGCGGGGGGATCATTTTACCAAGAGACCCAGTACTTC	CASSDGGLAGGSFYQETQYF
TRBJ2-7	.	.	TRBV4-1	TGCGCCAGCAGCTTAACAGGGGAGGCGGAGGTCTACGAGCAGTACTTC	CASSLTGEAEVYEQYF
TRBJ1-2	.	.	TRBV29-1	TGCAGCGTTCAACAGGGTACCCTCTATGGCTACACCTTC	CSVQQGTLYGYTF
TRBJ1-6	.	.	TRBV1	TGCACCAGCAGCCAAGATGACAGGGAGAGACCTTTATCCTATAATTCACCCCTCCACTTT	CTSSQDDRERPLSYNSPLHF